The 18 T cell receptor beta chains reported below all come from one sample, sequenced in a study of blood T cell repertoires in COVID-19. Assay: immunoSEQ multiplex PCR; the TCRdb copy retains only in-frame clones and omits some. The table has 270,000 or so clones, under 90% seen once. The specimen was peripheral blood. All receptors derive from a woman aged 60-70 years with active or convalescent COVID-19.

The rearrangement links TRBV7-2 to TRBJ2-1, with D hard to call. V was shortened by 1 base and J by 2 bases, with 12 bases between the two germline ends. CDR3 length: 16 amino acids. Germline lookup yields CDR1 SGHTA and CDR2 FQGNSA. CDR3 bases: TGTGCCAGCAGCTTAGGACACAAAATCACCTACAATGAGCAGTTCTTC. Protein sequence: CASSLGHKITYNEQFF.

V and J are TRBV3-1 (or the pseudogene TRBV3-2) and TRBJ2-1, with a possible D match to TRBD2 (5 bases). The germline V and J ends were trimmed by 4 bases and 5 bases, with 12 bases remaining between them. The germline V gene encodes CDR1 LGHDT and CDR2 YNNKEL (reference sequence). This CDR3 is 14 amino acids long. CDR3 nucleotides: TGTGCCAGCAGCCCCCACGGACTGCACAATGAGCAGTTCTTC. Encoded protein: CASSPHGLHNEQFF.

This chain joins TRBV2 and TRBJ1-5, with D possibly matching TRBD1 (5 bases). V was trimmed by 4 bases and J by 1 base, leaving 11 bases between them. Germline V gene lookup returns CDR1 SNHLY and CDR2 FYNNEI. This CDR3 has 15 amino acids. The CDR3 DNA reads TGTGCCAGCAGTGGGGGCAGCCGAAGCAATCAGCCCCAGCATTTT. Translated, it gives CASSGGSRSNQPQHF.

The chain links TRBV18 to TRBJ1-6, with no clear D. This CDR3 contains 17 residues. V lost 2 bases to trimming and J lost 7 bases, with 18 bases between them. CDR1 is KGHSH, CDR2 LQKENI, per germline. This CDR3 reads CASSPEDGRASNSPLHF. In DNA form, the CDR3 reads TGTGCCAGCTCACCAGAAGACGGCCGAGCGAGCAATTCACCCCTCCACTTT.

The chain carries TRBV2 and TRBJ2-1; a possible D gene is TRBD2 (6 bases). The CDR3 contains 13 residues. The germline gives CDR1 SNHLY, CDR2 FYNNEI. V was shortened by 4 bases and J by 4 bases, with 8 bases between the two germline ends. The CDR3 nucleotides read TGTGCCAGCAGTGGACTAGGGTACAATGAGCAGTTCTTC. Translation: CASSGLGYNEQFF.

This clone was detected only a few times. This chain connects TRBV3-1 (or the pseudogene TRBV3-2) to TRBJ2-5; D is perhaps TRBD2 (5 bases). This CDR3 comprises 15 residues. Germline values: CDR1 LGHDT, CDR2 YNNKEL (reference sequence). V shed 2 bases and J shed 7 bases, with 17 bases lying between them. DNA for the CDR3: TGTGCCAGCAGCCAACCCACGAGGGCAGCTGGGACCCAGTACTTC. Its protein is CASSQPTRAAGTQYF.

The rearrangement joins TRBV2 to TRBJ2-2, with 8 bases fitting TRBD2. Germline-derived CDR1 and CDR2 are SNHLY and FYNNEI. V lost 6 bases to trimming and J lost 3 bases; unmatched junction nucleotides: 15. The CDR3 extends over 18 amino acids. This CDR3 reads CASSPPGGAGGDTGELFF. Here the CDR3 DNA reads TGTGCCAGCAGCCCGCCGGGGGGGGCGGGGGGAGACACCGGGGAGCTGTTTTTT.

The V call is TRBV20-1, the J call TRBJ1-4; D may be TRBD1 (6 bases). The CDR3 spans 14 residues. CDR1 is DFQATT and CDR2 is SNEGSKA in the germline V gene (reference sequence). Trimming stripped 3 bases from V and 3 bases from J, with 11 bases between. In DNA form, the CDR3 reads TGCAGTGCTAGTGACAGGAAGGCTAATGAAAAACTGTTTTTT. This encodes CSASDRKANEKLFF.

The genes are TRBV14 and TRBJ2-7; 7 bases are a match to TRBD2. V lost 0 bases to trimming and J lost 2 bases; unmatched junction nucleotides: 10. Germline CDR1 reads SGHDN; CDR2 reads FVKESK. CDR3 length: 17 residues. The CDR3 protein is CASSQETGGLPPYEQYF. The CDR3 nucleotides read TGTGCCAGCAGCCAAGAGACCGGGGGACTACCGCCCTACGAGCAGTACTTC. Looking up the rest from reference TRBV14 and TRBJ2-7 gives the full variable domain: EAGVTQFPSHSVIEKGQTVTLRCDPISGHDNLYWYRRVMGKEIKFLLHFVKESKQDESGMPNNRFLAERTGGTYSTLKVQPAELEDSGVYFCASSQETGGLPPYEQYFGPGTRLTVT.

The CDR3 region is CASSLVHWGGVISEPQHF. The CDR3 DNA is TGTGCCAGCAGCTTAGTTCATTGGGGGGGCGTAATCAGTGAGCCCCAGCATTTT. The rearrangement uses TRBV7-9 and TRBJ1-5; tentatively, D is TRBD1 (6 bases). This CDR3 comprises 18 residues. Trimming pared 1 base from V and 8 bases from J, leaving 24 bases between. Germline values: CDR1 SEHNR, CDR2 FQNEAQ (reference sequence). Based on the CDR3 plus reference TRBV7-9 and TRBJ1-5, the full variable domain is DTGVSQNPRHKITKRGQNVTFRCDPISEHNRLYWYRQTLGQGPEFLTYFQNEAQLEKSRLLSDRFSAERPKGSFSTLEIQRTEQGDSAMYLCASSLVHWGGVISEPQHFGDGTRLSIL.

This clone was picked up a small number of times. This chain links TRBV27 with TRBJ1-2; 7 nucleotides agree with TRBD1. From germline, CDR1 is MNHEY and CDR2 SMNVEV (reference sequence). With 8 bases clipped from V and 2 bases from J, the junction kept 2 bases outside the gene matches. This CDR3 contains 12 residues. CDR3 DNA sequence: TGTGCCAGCGCGGACAGGAACTATGGCTACACCTTC. Encoded protein: CASADRNYGYTF.

The chain has TRBV9 and TRBJ1-1, with 10 bases matching TRBD1. After removal of 3 bases from V and 3 bases from J, the junction contained 5 bases not matched to a gene. Looked up from germline, CDR1 is SGDLS and CDR2 is YYNGEE. This CDR3 contains 15 residues. Here the CDR3 DNA reads TGTGCCAGCAGCGCCCGGGACAGGGGTGACACTGAAGCTTTCTTT. This translates into CASSARDRGDTEAFF.

This rearrangement joins TRBV7-8 to TRBJ2-7, with TRBD1 identical over 10 bases. The CDR3 totals 15 residues. In germline, CDR1 is SGHVS, CDR2 FQNEAQ. J was trimmed by 0 bases and V by 5 bases; bases with no gene match: 4. The chain's CDR3 is CASSIRDRGSYEQYF. The CDR3 DNA is TGTGCCAGCAGCATAAGGGACAGGGGCTCCTACGAGCAGTACTTC.

The gene calls are TRBV29-1 and TRBJ1-1; tentatively, D is TRBD1 (5 bases). The CDR3 totals 12 residues. The germline V gene has CDR1 SQVTM and CDR2 ANQGSEA. Trimming pared 3 bases from V and 5 bases from J, leaving 10 bases between. CDR3 sequence reads: CSVDRGDTEAFF. Written as DNA, the CDR3 is TGCAGCGTTGACCGGGGGGATACTGAAGCTTTCTTT. Variable domain in full (rest from reference TRBV29-1 and TRBJ1-1): SAVISQKPSRDICQRGTSLTIQCQVDSQVTMMFWYRQQPGQSLTLIATANQGSEATYESGFVIDKFPISRPNLTFSTLTVSNMSPEDSSIYLCSVDRGDTEAFFGQGTRLTVV.

This sequence joins TRBV3-1 (or the pseudogene TRBV3-2) and TRBJ2-7; 8 nucleotides align to TRBD2. The V gene's germline CDR1 is LGHDT and CDR2 YNNKEL (reference sequence). The CDR3 has 13 residues. Trimming cost V 3 bases and J 6 bases; bases outside gene matches: 4. CDR3 DNA: TGTGCCAGCAGCCATGGACTAGCCCTCGAGCAGTACTTC. Translation gives CASSHGLALEQYF.

The chain couples TRBV6-1 to TRBJ1-1, with D possibly matching TRBD1 (5 bases). V gave up 2 bases and J gave up 1 base, with 14 bases separating them. Germline loops: CDR1 MNHNS, CDR2 SASEGT. This CDR3 spans 16 amino acids. CDR3 sequence: CASSEWLAGQNTEAFF. The CDR3 DNA reads TGTGCCAGCAGTGAATGGCTCGCCGGACAGAACACTGAAGCTTTCTTT.

V usage is TRBV9 and J usage is TRBJ1-1; possible D gene TRBD1, 5 bases. V dropped 4 bases and J dropped 3 bases, with 25 bases sitting between them. The CDR3 runs to 18 residues. The germline V gene encodes CDR1 SGDLS and CDR2 YYNGEE. The CDR3, as DNA: TGTGCCAGCAGCCTCAACTCCTTTCCAGGGATCTTGGACACTGAAGCTTTCTTT. It encodes CASSLNSFPGILDTEAFF.

The chain joins TRBV7-6 to TRBJ2-5; 14 bases are shared with TRBD2. V trimming: 1 base; J trimming: 3 bases; junction bases outside the gene matches: 4. CDR3 length equals 17 residues. CDR1 and CDR2 from the germline V gene are SGHVS and FNYEAQ. The CDR3, as DNA: TGTGCCAGCAGCTTAGGGAGGACTAGCGGGGGGAAAGAGACCCAGTACTTC. It encodes CASSLGRTSGGKETQYF.